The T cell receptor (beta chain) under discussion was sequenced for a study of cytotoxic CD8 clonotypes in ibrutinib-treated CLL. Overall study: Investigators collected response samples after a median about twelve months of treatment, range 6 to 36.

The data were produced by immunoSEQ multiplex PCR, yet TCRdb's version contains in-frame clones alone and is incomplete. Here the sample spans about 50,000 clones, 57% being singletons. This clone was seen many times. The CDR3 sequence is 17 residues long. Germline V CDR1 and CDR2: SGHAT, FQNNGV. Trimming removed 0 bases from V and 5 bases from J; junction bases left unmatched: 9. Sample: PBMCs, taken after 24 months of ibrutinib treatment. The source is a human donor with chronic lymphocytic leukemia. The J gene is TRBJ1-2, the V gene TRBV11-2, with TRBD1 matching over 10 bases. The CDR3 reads CASSLEGTGVAIYGYTF. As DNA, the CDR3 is TGTGCCAGCAGCTTAGAGGGGACAGGGGTCGCTATTTATGGCTACACCTTC.